These 9 T cell receptor beta chains came from one sample sequenced in a study of blood T cell repertoires in COVID-19. The data were produced by immunoSEQ multiplex PCR, yet TCRdb's version contains in-frame clones alone and is incomplete. The table shows tens of thousands of clones, with around 92% occurring only once. The sequenced sample consisted of peripheral blood. The origin of the receptors is a woman aged 70-85 years with active COVID-19.

The V call is TRBV12-3 or TRBV12-4, the J call TRBJ2-3, with unresolved D. V was clipped by 7 bases and J by 7 bases, with 15 bases between them. This CDR3 spans 13 amino acids. The CDR3, as DNA: TGTGCCAGCACCAATTATAATCTAAATACGCAGTATTTT. Its translation is CASTNYNLNTQYF.

The J gene is TRBJ2-1, the V gene TRBV5-1; 9 bases align to TRBD1. The CDR3 runs to 17 residues. With V trimmed by 5 bases and J by 6 bases, 15 bases remained unmatched. CDR1 and CDR2 (germline): SGHRS, YFSETQ. The CDR3 nucleotides read TGCGCCAGCAGACTCCAAACGGGACAGGGTATGGGCAATGAGCAGTTCTTC. This translates into CASRLQTGQGMGNEQFF.

J is TRBJ2-3 and V is TRBV6-1; 7 bases are shared with TRBD2. The CDR3 spans 17 residues. CDR1 MNHNS and CDR2 SASEGT come from the germline V gene. After removal of 0 bases from V and 5 bases from J, the junction contained 11 bases not matched to a gene. CDR3 DNA: TGTGCCAGCAGTGAAGCGCTGGGGGGAGGGCAGGGAGATACGCAGTATTTT. It is translated as CASSEALGGGQGDTQYF.

The V and J genes are TRBV4-2 and TRBJ1-2; D not resolved. The germline V gene has CDR1 LGHNA and CDR2 YNFKEQ. V was pared by 0 bases and J by 4 bases, with 3 bases between. This CDR3 has 12 residues. The CDR3 protein is CASSQDLYGYTF. The CDR3 region has the DNA TGTGCCAGCAGCCAAGACCTCTATGGCTACACCTTC.

This sequence joins TRBV28 and TRBJ1-1; 10 bases fit TRBD1. The CDR3 covers 15 residues. The germline gives CDR1 MDHEN, CDR2 SYDVKM. V lost 2 bases and J lost 7; bases outside the gene matches: 7. The CDR3 DNA reads as TGTGCCAGCAGTTTACCGACAGGGGGCCTCGGTGAAGCTTTCTTT. It translates to CASSLPTGGLGEAFF.

CDR3 in DNA: TGCGCCAGCAGTGAGGGCAGGGCCACCCTAATCATACACAATGAGCAGTTCTTC. This translates into CASSEGRATLIIHNEQFF. The chain recombines TRBV10-1 with TRBJ2-1; TRBD1 is a possible D gene (5 bases). CDR3 length: 18 residues. Germline CDR1 and CDR2: WNHNN and SYGVQD (reference sequence). Trimming stripped 2 bases from V and 5 bases from J, with 22 bases between.

The rearrangement joins TRBV5-1 to TRBJ1-4; no clear D gene. V was trimmed by 0 bases and J by 8 bases, leaving 8 bases between them. Germline lookup yields CDR1 SGHRS and CDR2 YFSETQ. This CDR3 spans 13 amino acids. The CDR3 DNA reads as TGCGCCAGCAGCTTGGGGGCGCGAGAAAAACTGTTTTTT. As protein: CASSLGAREKLFF. Full variable domain (missing parts from reference TRBV5-1 and TRBJ1-4): KAGVTQTPRYLIKTRGQQVTLSCSPISGHRSVSWYQQTPGQGLQFLFEYFSETQRNKGNFPGRFSGRQFSNSRSEMNVSTLELGDSALYLCASSLGAREKLFFGSGTQLSVL.

V gene TRBV7-6 combines with J gene TRBJ1-2; 8 bases are a match to TRBD1. The CDR3 contains 15 residues. Germline V CDR1 and CDR2: SGHVS, FNYEAQ. With 2 bases clipped from V and 4 bases from J, the junction kept 6 bases outside the gene matches. In nucleotides, the CDR3 is TGTGCCAGCAGCTTATCGACAGGGGCCCCCTATGGCTACACCTTC. Its translation: CASSLSTGAPYGYTF.

The V gene is TRBV6-1, the J gene TRBJ1-2; D is unclear. Looked up from germline, CDR1 is MNHNS and CDR2 is SASEGT. The CDR3 loop spans 11 amino acids. Trimming removed 2 bases from V and 11 bases from J, with 9 bases in between. In DNA, the CDR3 is TGTGCCAGCAGTGAAAAGCCTACTTACACCTTC. Translated, it gives CASSEKPTYTF.